The text below deals with one T cell receptor (beta chain). The CDR3 length is 15 residues. Germline lookup yields CDR1 SGHTA and CDR2 FQGNSA. The ends lost 1 base at V and 7 bases at J; junction bases unmatched: 4. The data were taken from a study of shared clonotypes between healthy human individuals. The assay was immunoSEQ multiplex PCR, and TCRdb's table has in-frame clones only and misses some. The data hold 450,000 to 600,000 clones, with 79% observed a single time. This rearrangement joins TRBV7-2 to TRBJ1-2, with 12 bases aligning to TRBD1. Sequenced sample: PBMCs. This receptor was taken from a woman aged 40 to 50 in good health. Some clones in this sample may be carry-over from other donors' samples. CDR3 region: CASSLGGTGGPGYTF. CDR3 bases: TGTGCCAGCAGCTTAGGGGGGACAGGGGGCCCTGGCTACACCTTC.